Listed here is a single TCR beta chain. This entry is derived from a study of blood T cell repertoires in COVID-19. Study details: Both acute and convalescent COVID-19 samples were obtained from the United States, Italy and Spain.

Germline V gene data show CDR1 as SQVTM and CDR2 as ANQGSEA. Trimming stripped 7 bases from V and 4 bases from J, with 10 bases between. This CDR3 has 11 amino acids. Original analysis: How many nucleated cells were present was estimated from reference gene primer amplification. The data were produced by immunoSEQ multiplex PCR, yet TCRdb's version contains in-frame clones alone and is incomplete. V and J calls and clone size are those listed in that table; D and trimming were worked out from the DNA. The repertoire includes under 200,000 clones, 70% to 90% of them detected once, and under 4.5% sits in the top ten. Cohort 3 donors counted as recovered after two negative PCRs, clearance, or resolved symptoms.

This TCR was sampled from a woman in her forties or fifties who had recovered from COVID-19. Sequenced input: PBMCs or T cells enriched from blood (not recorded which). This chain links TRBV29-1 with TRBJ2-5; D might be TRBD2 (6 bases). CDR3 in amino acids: CSGRGGETQYF. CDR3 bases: TGCAGCGGGAGGGGAGGAGAGACCCAGTACTTC.